The rows below give T cell receptor beta chains drawn from one sample of a study of blood T cells in healthy people across ages. TCRdb ran MiXCR on the 5' RACE reads and lists one entry per CDR3 protein. This table has 730,000 or so distinct CDR3 sequences, roughly 47% appearing once. Input material: blood. Receptor source: a woman in her fifties or sixties in good health. Each CDR3 is given with its conserved first and last residue. D genes are given only for firm matches. Clone size is not always given. Where it is, it says once, few, many or a class for expanded clones.

d_gene: NA; v_gene: TRBV7-6; j_gene: TRBJ2-3; abundance: NA; CDR3nt: TGTGCCAGCAGCCACCACAGGGCTAATGCGGATACGCAGTATTTT; CDR3aa: CASSHHRANADTQYF
d_gene: TRBD2; v_gene: TRBV5-1; j_gene: TRBJ2-1; abundance: NA; CDR3nt: TGCGCCAGCAGCTCGGCTAGCGGAGTCTGCAATGAGCAGTTCTTC; CDR3aa: CASSSASGVCNEQFF
d_gene: NA; v_gene: TRBV7-2; j_gene: TRBJ1-2; abundance: few; CDR3nt: TGTGCCAGCAGCTTAGTTTACCAGAACTATGGCTACACCTTC; CDR3aa: CASSLVYQNYGYTF
d_gene: TRBD1; v_gene: TRBV4-1; j_gene: TRBJ2-7; abundance: many; CDR3nt: TGTGCCAGCAGCCTTGACAGGGGCGACGAGCAGTACTTC; CDR3aa: CASSLDRGDEQYF
d_gene: TRBD1; v_gene: TRBV29-1; j_gene: TRBJ2-7; abundance: NA; CDR3nt: TGCAGCGTCGGTGGGACAGGGGGCATCTACGAGCAGTACTTC; CDR3aa: CSVGGTGGIYEQYF
d_gene: NA; v_gene: TRBV12-3/TRBV12-4; j_gene: TRBJ2-1; abundance: NA; CDR3nt: TGTGCCAGCAGGTATTTCAATGAGCAGTTCTTC; CDR3aa: CASRYFNEQFF
d_gene: TRBD2; v_gene: TRBV6-5; j_gene: TRBJ2-5; abundance: NA; CDR3nt: TGTGCCAGTTTCGCGGTGGGAGGGCTCTACAATGAGCAGTACTTC; CDR3aa: CASFAVGGLYNEQYF
d_gene: TRBD1; v_gene: TRBV5-1; j_gene: TRBJ2-5; abundance: NA; CDR3nt: TGCGCCAGCAGCTTATCCTGGACAGGGGTAAACCAAGAGACCCAGTACTTC; CDR3aa: CASSLSWTGVNQETQYF
d_gene: NA; v_gene: TRBV10-3; j_gene: TRBJ2-3; abundance: few; CDR3nt: TGTGCCATCAGTGAGTCTATGGGGCCGGATACGCAGTATTTT; CDR3aa: CAISESMGPDTQYF
d_gene: NA; v_gene: TRBV15; j_gene: TRBJ2-2; abundance: few; CDR3nt: TGTGCCACCAGCAGCAGCACCGGGGAGCTGTTTTTT; CDR3aa: CATSSSTGELFF
d_gene: TRBD2; v_gene: TRBV12-3/TRBV12-4; j_gene: TRBJ2-3; abundance: few; CDR3nt: TGTGCCAGCAGTTTCCTAGCGGGGGGGAGTTCAGATACGCAGTATTTT; CDR3aa: CASSFLAGGSSDTQYF
d_gene: TRBD1; v_gene: TRBV6-1; j_gene: TRBJ2-1; abundance: NA; CDR3nt: TGTGCCAGCAGGACAGGGTTCTCGACCCTCAATGAGCAGTTCTTC; CDR3aa: CASRTGFSTLNEQFF
d_gene: TRBD2; v_gene: TRBV7-2; j_gene: TRBJ2-1; abundance: NA; CDR3nt: TGTGCCAGCAGAAGCGGGACGGGGTCCTACAATGAGCAGTTCTTC; CDR3aa: CASRSGTGSYNEQFF
d_gene: NA; v_gene: TRBV6-5; j_gene: TRBJ2-5; abundance: NA; CDR3nt: TGTGCCAGCAGTTTGTCTGCAGCCCTCTCTCGAGAGCAGTACTTC; CDR3aa: CASSLSAALSREQYF
d_gene: NA; v_gene: TRBV3-1; j_gene: TRBJ2-1; abundance: few; CDR3nt: TGTGCCAGCAGCCCTCTCCGCGGGGCCGCGGAGCAGTTCTTC; CDR3aa: CASSPLRGAAEQFF
d_gene: NA; v_gene: TRBV6-2/TRBV6-3; j_gene: TRBJ2-5; abundance: NA; CDR3nt: TGTGCCAGCAGCCAGCGGCGCAGGGACGGGACCCAGTACTTC; CDR3aa: CASSQRRRDGTQYF
d_gene: NA; v_gene: TRBV6-1; j_gene: TRBJ2-3; abundance: NA; CDR3nt: TGTGCCAGCAGTGACAGGCCACCTAGCACAGATACGCAGTATTTT; CDR3aa: CASSDRPPSTDTQYF
d_gene: TRBD2; v_gene: TRBV28; j_gene: TRBJ2-5; abundance: NA; CDR3nt: TGTGCCAGCAGTTTAATATCCGCTTGGCTACAGGGAGGTCGGGAGGGCCGTGAGCAGTACTTC; CDR3aa: CASSLISAWLQGGREGREQYF
d_gene: NA; v_gene: TRBV20-1; j_gene: TRBJ2-7; abundance: NA; CDR3nt: TGCAGTGCTATTTCCCCTTGGCAGACCTACGAGCAGTACTTC; CDR3aa: CSAISPWQTYEQYF
d_gene: TRBD2; v_gene: TRBV7-2; j_gene: TRBJ2-7; abundance: NA; CDR3nt: TGTGCCAGCAGTTTGGCAGCGGGGGATTACAATGAGCAGTACTTC; CDR3aa: CASSLAAGDYNEQYF
d_gene: NA; v_gene: TRBV18; j_gene: TRBJ2-5; abundance: NA; CDR3nt: TGTGCCAGCTCCCGCTCGGGACAAAATGAAGAGACCCAGTACTTC; CDR3aa: CASSRSGQNEETQYF
d_gene: NA; v_gene: TRBV5-1; j_gene: TRBJ1-2; abundance: NA; CDR3nt: TGCGCCAGCAGCTCCGCGGGGGAGTCGAGAGTCTATGGCTACACCTTC; CDR3aa: CASSSAGESRVYGYTF
d_gene: TRBD2; v_gene: TRBV5-1; j_gene: TRBJ2-5; abundance: NA; CDR3nt: TGCGCCAGCAGCACCCGGACTAGCGGGCCTCAAGAGACCCAGTACTTC; CDR3aa: CASSTRTSGPQETQYF
d_gene: NA; v_gene: TRBV4-2; j_gene: TRBJ2-3; abundance: many; CDR3nt: TGTGCCAGCAGCCAAGAGTTTAGAAGCGCAGATACGCAGTATTTT; CDR3aa: CASSQEFRSADTQYF
d_gene: TRBD2; v_gene: TRBV7-2; j_gene: TRBJ2-1; abundance: few; CDR3nt: TGTGCCAGCAGCTTAAGGGCGGGGGGGCCCCGTGAGCAGTTCTTC; CDR3aa: CASSLRAGGPREQFF
d_gene: NA; v_gene: TRBV18; j_gene: TRBJ2-3; abundance: NA; CDR3nt: TGTGCCAGCTCACCTTCCCAGGCCCCACTTCGGGATACGCAGTATTTT; CDR3aa: CASSPSQAPLRDTQYF
d_gene: TRBD1; v_gene: TRBV20-1; j_gene: TRBJ2-7; abundance: NA; CDR3nt: TGCAGTGCTAGAGCTGCGGGACAGGGGATCTACGAGCAGTACTTC; CDR3aa: CSARAAGQGIYEQYF
d_gene: TRBD2; v_gene: TRBV28; j_gene: TRBJ2-7; abundance: once; CDR3nt: TGTGCCAGCAGTTTATCATTCGGATTGGGGACTAGCGAATACGAGCAGTACTTC; CDR3aa: CASSLSFGLGTSEYEQYF
d_gene: NA; v_gene: TRBV6-2/TRBV6-3; j_gene: TRBJ2-7; abundance: few; CDR3nt: TGTGCCAGCAGTGCCGTGGGAGTGTTAGAGCAGTACTTC; CDR3aa: CASSAVGVLEQYF
d_gene: TRBD1; v_gene: TRBV28; j_gene: TRBJ1-2; abundance: few; CDR3nt: TGTGCCAGCAGTAATACAGGGGAGGCTAACTATGGCTACACCTTC; CDR3aa: CASSNTGEANYGYTF
d_gene: TRBD2; v_gene: TRBV20-1; j_gene: TRBJ2-1; abundance: few; CDR3nt: TGCAGTGCTAGAGAAGCGGGAGCACATGAGCAGTTCTTC; CDR3aa: CSAREAGAHEQFF
d_gene: TRBD1; v_gene: TRBV15; j_gene: TRBJ2-7; abundance: NA; CDR3nt: TGTGCCACCAGCAGAGATCGCAGGGGGCCCTGCGAGCAGTACTTC; CDR3aa: CATSRDRRGPCEQYF
d_gene: TRBD2; v_gene: TRBV11-2; j_gene: TRBJ2-3; abundance: few; CDR3nt: TGTGCCAGCAGCTTAGTCAGCGGGGCCAGCACAGATACGCAGTATTTT; CDR3aa: CASSLVSGASTDTQYF
d_gene: TRBD2; v_gene: TRBV12-3/TRBV12-4; j_gene: TRBJ2-3; abundance: many; CDR3nt: TGTGCCAGCAGAACCGGGACTAGACACACAGATACGCAGTATTTT; CDR3aa: CASRTGTRHTDTQYF
d_gene: NA; v_gene: TRBV6-5; j_gene: TRBJ1-2; abundance: NA; CDR3nt: TGTGCCAGCAGTTGGAATGGACGTGGCTACACCTTC; CDR3aa: CASSWNGRGYTF